A selection of T cell receptor beta chains follows, all from one sample in a study of response to subunit inactivated influenza vaccine. TCRdb re-called the RT-PCR reads with MiXCR, one entry per CDR3 protein. The sample holds about 480,000 distinct CDR3 sequences, roughly 9.7% seen once. Sample: PBMCs from blood, taken about 6 weeks after vaccination. The source is a man aged 50 or older who received an inactivated influenza vaccine. Both conserved end residues are part of each CDR3. D genes are given only for firm matches. Size tells how often a clone was seen (once, few, many) or the class of an expanded clone, and some rows leave it out.

TRBJ1-3	few	NA	TRBV30	TGTGCCTGGAGTGTACGGGGGCTGTCTGGAAACACCATATATTTT	CAWSVRGLSGNTIYF
TRBJ1-5	NA	TRBD1	TRBV20-1	TGCAGTGCAAACAGGGGGCACTTGAATCAGCCCCAGCATTTT	CSANRGHLNQPQHF
TRBJ2-1	few	NA	TRBV7-6	TGTGCCAGCAGCTTATCCCCAGACTCCTACAATGAGCAGTTCTTC	CASSLSPDSYNEQFF
TRBJ2-3	NA	TRBD1	TRBV19	TGTGCCAGTGGGCACTCCTCGGACAGGAAACTCACAGATACGCAGTATTTT	CASGHSSDRKLTDTQYF
TRBJ2-1	NA	NA	TRBV28	TGTGCCAGCAGTCCCCAGGAGCGGCCCTCCTACAATGAGCAGTTCTTC	CASSPQERPSYNEQFF
TRBJ1-5	NA	TRBD1	TRBV20-1	TGCAGTGCTTGGGGACAGGGGTCACATAGCAATCAGCCCCAGCATTTT	CSAWGQGSHSNQPQHF
TRBJ1-1	many	NA	TRBV6-1	TGTGCCAGCGCTGGTTCAGGTTTGAACACTGAAGCTTTCTTT	CASAGSGLNTEAFF
TRBJ2-3	few	NA	TRBV20-1	TGCAGTGCTAGTCCCGTCACCGGGGCAAGAGATACGCAGTATTTT	CSASPVTGARDTQYF
TRBJ2-5	NA	NA	TRBV3-1	TGTGCCAGCAGCCAACCTCGGGGAAAAGAGACCCAGTACTTC	CASSQPRGKETQYF
TRBJ2-1	many	NA	TRBV7-9	TGTGCCAGCACCCGGGACAGATCTAGCGATGAGCAGTTCTTC	CASTRDRSSDEQFF
TRBJ2-4	few	TRBD2	TRBV20-1	TGCAGTGCCCGGGGACTAGCGGGAGCGGTCGTCATTCAGTACTTC	CSARGLAGAVVIQYF
TRBJ2-3	few	TRBD2	TRBV18	TGTGCCAGCTCCCACGGACTAGCGGGTGATGATACGCAGTATTTT	CASSHGLAGDDTQYF
TRBJ2-1	few	TRBD1	TRBV13	TGTGCCAGCAGCTTAGTACAGGGGGCCGACGAGCAGTTCTTC	CASSLVQGADEQFF
TRBJ2-7	NA	TRBD2	TRBV4-2	TGTGCCAGCAGCCAAGTAGGCGGGGGGGCCAACGAGCAGTACTTC	CASSQVGGGANEQYF
TRBJ2-7	many	NA	TRBV7-2	TGTGCCAGCAGCTTAGAGGCAACATCCTACGAGCAGTACTTC	CASSLEATSYEQYF
TRBJ2-1	few	TRBD1	TRBV10-3	TGTGCCATCAAGGACAGGTTTGAAAATGAGCAGTTCTTC	CAIKDRFENEQFF
TRBJ2-3	few	TRBD1	TRBV7-2	TGTGCCAGCAGCTTAGCTACCGGGACAGTCATAGATACGCAGTATTTT	CASSLATGTVIDTQYF
TRBJ2-7	few	TRBD2	TRBV20-1	TGCAGTGCTAGAAGCGGGAGCGGTTACGAGCAGTACTTC	CSARSGSGYEQYF
TRBJ2-1	many	NA	TRBV20-1	TGCAGTGCTAGATCCGGACGGAACAATGAGCAGTTCTTC	CSARSGRNNEQFF
TRBJ2-1	many	TRBD2	TRBV20-1	TGCAGTGCTCTAGCGGGAGAAGAGCAGTTCTTC	CSALAGEEQFF
TRBJ2-7	many	NA	TRBV29-1	TGCAGCGTTGAAGATCGAGAGGGGGAGGGCGTATTGTACGAGCAGTACTTC	CSVEDREGEGVLYEQYF
TRBJ2-3	few	NA	TRBV11-1	TGTGCCAGCAGCTTTTATGTAACAGATACGCAGTATTTT	CASSFYVTDTQYF
TRBJ1-1	few	NA	TRBV30	TGTGCCTGGAGTGTACAGGCGAACACTGAAGCTTTCTTT	CAWSVQANTEAFF
TRBJ1-2	many	NA	TRBV5-5	TGTGCCAGCAGCTTCGGGACGGGCTATGGCTACACCTTC	CASSFGTGYGYTF
TRBJ1-6	NA	NA	TRBV4-3	TGCGCCAGCAGTCGAGGTAGGGGGGGTAATTCACCCCTCCACTTT	CASSRGRGGNSPLHF
TRBJ2-1	many	TRBD2	TRBV20-1	TGCAGTGCTAGAGATCCACTAGCGGGAGTCCGAAATGAGCAGTTCTTC	CSARDPLAGVRNEQFF
TRBJ2-4	few	TRBD2	TRBV3-1	TGTGCCAGCAGCCTAACACTAGCGGGGGGAAACATTCAGTACTTC	CASSLTLAGGNIQYF
TRBJ1-3	many	NA	TRBV12-3/TRBV12-4	TGTGCCAGCAGTACCTTCTACAGCTCTGGAAACACCATATATTTT	CASSTFYSSGNTIYF
TRBJ2-2	few	NA	TRBV24-1	TGTGCCACCAGTGTCGGCGGGGGCGTGGGCGGGGAGCTGTTTTTT	CATSVGGGVGGELFF
TRBJ2-5	few	TRBD2	TRBV10-3	TGTGCCATCAGTGAGCCGAAAATCTTCAACCGCGATGGACTAGCGGGGCAAGAGACCCAGTACTTC	CAISEPKIFNRDGLAGQETQYF
TRBJ1-2	NA	NA	TRBV20-1	TGCAGGACTATAGCGGGGCCTAACTATGGCTACACCTTC	CRTIAGPNYGYTF
TRBJ2-1	many	TRBD1	TRBV20-1	TGCAGTGCCACCGGGACAGGGGGCAATGAGCAGTTCTTC	CSATGTGGNEQFF
TRBJ1-1	NA	TRBD1	TRBV7-3	TGTGCCAGCAGCCCCCGGGACAGGGCCACTGAAGCTTTCTTT	CASSPRDRATEAFF
TRBJ2-7	few	NA	TRBV20-1	TGCAGTGCTAGAGGCCAGACAGTCAACCCCTACGAGCAGTACTTC	CSARGQTVNPYEQYF
TRBJ1-2	few	NA	TRBV27	TGTGCCAGCAGTTTAGTTGGTGAGAACTATGGCTACACCTTC	CASSLVGENYGYTF
TRBJ2-7	NA	TRBD2	TRBV7-2	TGTGCCAGCAGCTTAGGAGGGAGGGCCCTCGAGCAGTACTTC	CASSLGGRALEQYF
TRBJ2-6	once	NA	TRBV2	TGTACCTTCAGTTTAAACAGGGTATGGATGTCTGGGGCCAACGTCCTGACTTTC	CTFSLNRVWMSGANVLTF
TRBJ2-1	NA	NA	TRBV29-1	TGCAGCGCAATCCTGGGGGATGAGCAGTTCTTC	CSAILGDEQFF